This T cell receptor beta chain stems from a study of T cells in narcolepsy. Study observations and caveats: Autoreactive clonotypes reportedly recurred in blood of same and different patients, not controls. HCRT-specific and TRIB2-specific autoreactive clonotypes appeared among same-patient CSF and blood CD4+ clonotypes.

TCRdb's table, derived via immunoSEQ multiplex PCR, lists solely in-frame clones and lacks some. The sample includes more than 30,000 clones, roughly four fifths of them seen just once. Concerning this clone: Its antigen is not known.

This CDR3 spans 19 amino acids. In germline, CDR1 is WNHNN, CDR2 SYGVQD (reference sequence). The V and J ends lost 0 bases and 5 bases respectively, with 22 bases between them. This receptor was obtained from a human donor with narcolepsy. The V and J genes are TRBV10-1 and TRBJ1-4, with D possibly TRBD1 on 5 matching bases. The sample was CD45RA- memory CD4+ T cells from PBMCs. The CDR3 DNA sequence: TGCGCCAGCAGTGAGTCCTGTCTAAGTAAAGACAAGGGGAATGAAAAACTGTTTTTT. Protein sequence: CASSESCLSKDKGNEKLFF.